The TCR beta chain described here comes from a study of OX40 agonist ivuxolimab in advanced cancers. General notes on the study: The costimulatory receptor OX40 (CD134) was targeted by ivuxolimab, a fully human IgG2 agonistic monoclonal antibody. Intravenous ivuxolimab was administered to patients every 2 weeks at six dose levels: 0.01, 0.1, 0.3, 1.5, 3 and 10 mg/kg. Of the approximately 50 dose-escalation patients, hepatocellular carcinoma was present in approximately 20, melanoma in approximately 15, renal cell carcinoma in 9 and head and neck cancer in 9. The dose-escalation cohort was roughly 83% male with a mean age of roughly 62 years, ranging from roughly 23 to 90. Patients were allowed to have had prior anti-PD-1, anti-PD-L1 or anti-CTLA-4 therapy, and 30% to 50% of the dose-escalation patients had previously received checkpoint inhibitors. Partial responses were achieved by three dose-escalation patients, of whom one had hepatocellular carcinoma and two had cutaneous melanoma. The purpose of peripheral TCRbeta sequencing was to test whether ivuxolimab changed TCR sequence diversity and led to clonal T-cell expansion. The paper reports the monotherapy dose-escalation portion (N ≈ 50 patients) of the phase I ivuxolimab trial.

V and J are truncated by 6 bases and 4 bases respectively, leaving an intervening sequence of 13 bases. CDR1 and CDR2 (SGHTA, FQGNSA) derive from the germline V gene. Including cysteine and phenylalanine, the CDR3 has 14 amino acids. Kept here is only the CDR3 DNA, which spans 42 bases and is read in frame from base 1. Patients with a history of autoimmune disease or receiving systemic immunosuppression were excluded from the trial. Peripheral blood for TCR sequencing was collected from all dose cohorts at baseline, on cycle 4 day 1, and on cycle 7 day 1. Samples were obtained from an open-label, multicenter, first-in-human phase I dose-escalation trial of ivuxolimab. The trial enrolled adults with locally advanced or metastatic head and neck squamous cell, hepatocellular, melanoma or renal cell carcinoma. Before TCR sequencing, CD4+ and CD8+ T cells were separately sorted from peripheral blood. What the work shows at the level of the full study, not this receptor alone: Antigen specificity was not determined for the clonally expanded peripheral T cells. After ivuxolimab, CD8+ T cells had more expanded clones than CD4+ T cells on average. Low levels of normalized T-cell clonal expansion were also seen in some nonresponding patients. Partial responders in the 0.1-3.0 mg/kg groups had among the lowest normalized peripheral clonal expansion, especially among CD8+ T cells. At doses from 0.1 to 3.0 mg/kg, clonal expansion was seen in both CD4+ and CD8+ blood T cells between baseline and week 6.

To sequence the TCRbeta CDR3 region, genomic DNA was isolated from the sorted cells. The immunoSEQ Assay was used for sequencing of TCRbeta CDR3 regions. TCRdb stores this immuneACCESS table with in-frame sequences only. Part of the clones is absent; in the studies checked, under half of the shortfall reflects unresolved V genes, and no reason is known for the rest. This sample lists approximately 89,000 clones; roughly 89% were detected once. 0.5% of the sample lies in the top ten. With regard to this clone: Its cognate antigen has yet to be identified. Per-base quality was not reported, and no clone a single base away is much larger than it.

The sequence links TRBV7-2 to TRBJ2-1, with the D gene too uncertain to name. The material was CD4+ or CD8+ T cells sorted from blood, obtained in a trial of the OX40 agonist ivuxolimab. The receptor was isolated from an adult with an advanced solid tumor such as melanoma, head and neck, liver or kidney cancer. The CDR3: CASRDSGVYNEQFF. The DNA sequence is given as TGTGCCAGCAGGGATAGTGGGGTTTACAATGAGCAGTTCTTC.